This TCR beta chain was observed in a study of blood T cell repertoires in COVID-19. At the level of the study: Acute-phase and convalescent COVID-19 samples originated in the United States, Italy and Spain. Nucleic acid was either cDNA or gDNA, and it came from T cells, B-cell-depleted T cells, or PBMCs.

Those enrolled in Seattle joined during active infection and were followed longitudinally afterward. Under the authors' procedure: Amplification with reference gene primers provided the estimates of nucleated cell counts. Generated by immunoSEQ multiplex PCR, the TCRdb table keeps only in-frame clones and is missing some. V and J calls and clone size follow that table, whereas D and trimming were derived from the DNA. The sample holds about 130,000 clones, more than 85% seen once. The CDR3 contains 14 residues. V was pared by 2 bases and J by 1 base, with 8 bases between. Germline values: CDR1 MNHEY, CDR2 SVGAGI. This clone appeared a single time.

The sample consisted of peripheral blood. The sequence derives from a man aged 60 to 75 with COVID-19, enrolled during active disease. This chain links TRBV6-5 with TRBJ1-1; tentatively, D is TRBD1 (5 bases). Here the CDR3 DNA reads TGTGCCAGCAGTTACCGACAGCCGAACACTGAAGCTTTCTTT. It translates to CASSYRQPNTEAFF.